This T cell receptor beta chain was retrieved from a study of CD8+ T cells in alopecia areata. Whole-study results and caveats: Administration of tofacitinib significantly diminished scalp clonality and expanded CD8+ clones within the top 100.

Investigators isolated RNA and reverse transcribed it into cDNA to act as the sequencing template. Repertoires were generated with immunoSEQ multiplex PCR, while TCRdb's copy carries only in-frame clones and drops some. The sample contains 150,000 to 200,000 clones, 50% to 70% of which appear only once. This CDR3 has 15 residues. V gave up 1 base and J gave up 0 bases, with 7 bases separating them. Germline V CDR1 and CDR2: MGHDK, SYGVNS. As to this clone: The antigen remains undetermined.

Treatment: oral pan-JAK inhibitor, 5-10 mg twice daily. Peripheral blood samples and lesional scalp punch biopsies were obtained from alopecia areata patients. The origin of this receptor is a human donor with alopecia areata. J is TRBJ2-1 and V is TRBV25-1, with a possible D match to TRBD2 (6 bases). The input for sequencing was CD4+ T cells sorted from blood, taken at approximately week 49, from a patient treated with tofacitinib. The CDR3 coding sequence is TGTGCCAGCAGTGAATGGAGGGGCTCCTACAATGAGCAGTTCTTC. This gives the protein CASSEWRGSYNEQFF.